Listed below are T cell receptor beta chains from one sample, sequenced in a study of blood T cell repertoires in COVID-19. The assay was immunoSEQ multiplex PCR, and TCRdb's table has in-frame clones only and misses some. The sample shows roughly 120,000 clones, over 65% of them seen only once. The sequenced material came from peripheral blood. The receptors shown here come from a man in his sixties or seventies with acute or convalescent COVID-19. Each CDR3 is given with its conserved first and last residue. D genes are given only for firm matches. Rows may omit the clone size; those that give it use once, few, many or a size class.

d_call j_call v_call clone_size cdr3_aa cdr3_nt
- TRBJ2-3 TRBV27 - CASSLASISSTDTQYF TGTGCCAGCAGTTTAGCTAGCATCTCTAGCACAGATACGCAGTATTTT
- TRBJ2-7 TRBV18 - CASSPRHNPKGGEQYF TGTGCCAGCTCACCTAGACACAACCCTAAAGGGGGCGAGCAGTACTTC
TRBD2 TRBJ2-1 TRBV6-5 - CASSYASGAYNEQFF TGTGCCAGCAGTTACGCTAGCGGGGCCTACAATGAGCAGTTCTTC
- TRBJ2-2 TRBV5-1 - CASSLEQGTPGELFF TGCGCCAGCAGCTTGGAACAGGGAACACCCGGGGAGCTGTTTTTT
- TRBJ2-1 TRBV18 - CASSPATNSYNEQFF TGTGCCAGCTCACCCGCGACTAACTCCTACAATGAGCAGTTCTTC
TRBD1 TRBJ2-2 TRBV10-3 - CAIRQGANTGELFF TGTGCCATCCGACAGGGTGCGAACACCGGGGAGCTGTTTTTT
- TRBJ1-1 TRBV19 few CASSALQASNTEAFF TGTGCCAGTTCCGCATTACAGGCTTCGAACACTGAAGCTTTCTTT
- TRBJ1-4 TRBV3-1/TRBV3-2 - CASSQDGRVRANEKLFF TGTGCCAGCAGCCAAGATGGGCGGGTCCGAGCTAATGAAAAACTGTTTTTT
TRBD1 TRBJ1-2 TRBV6-5 - CASRTGDYGYTF TGTGCCAGCAGAACAGGGGACTATGGCTACACCTTC
- TRBJ2-3 TRBV5-1 - CASSFARGGGRGQRSTQYF TGCGCCAGCAGCTTTGCCCGCGGTGGTGGGCGGGGGCAGAGGAGTACGCAGTATTTT
- TRBJ2-5 TRBV6-5 - CASRRVWTDQETQYF TGTGCCAGCAGGAGGGTGTGGACGGACCAAGAGACCCAGTACTTC
TRBD1 TRBJ1-6 TRBV9 - CASSVGTGSSYNSPLHF TGTGCCAGCAGCGTAGGGACAGGGAGCTCCTATAATTCACCCCTCCACTTT
TRBD1 TRBJ2-5 TRBV5-1 - CASSTLDRDETQYF TGCGCCAGTAGCACCCTGGACAGGGACGAGACCCAGTACTTC
TRBD2 TRBJ2-1 TRBV9 - CASSVVGSGSNEQFF TGTGCCAGCAGCGTAGTTGGTAGCGGGAGCAATGAGCAGTTCTTC
TRBD1 TRBJ2-7 TRBV6-5 - CASRYRTGFYEQYF TGTGCCAGCAGGTACCGGACAGGGTTTTACGAGCAGTACTTC
- TRBJ1-1 TRBV15 - CATSKQWEYTEAFF TGTGCCACCAGCAAACAATGGGAGTACACTGAAGCTTTCTTT
- TRBJ2-7 TRBV19 - CASRGVTEDYEQYF TGTGCCAGTAGAGGGGTGACAGAGGACTACGAGCAGTACTTC
TRBD2 TRBJ2-7 TRBV30 - CAWRRPSGSYEQYF TGTGCCTGGAGAAGGCCTAGCGGGTCTTACGAGCAGTACTTC